This TCR beta chain was found in a study of cytomegalovirus exposure and HLA in healthy donors. The overall study: In terms of ancestry, the Caucasian-associated cluster contained more than 65% of the roughly 400 genotyped donors. Study observations and caveats: Across donors, most TCRs were seen rarely, yet some public ones were widespread. Cytomegalovirus-associated status was assigned to approximately 160 TCR beta chains.

The PCR made use of 60 Vbeta and 13 Jbeta primers. Some clones are missing from TCRdb's copy, which holds only in-frame ones; the method was immunoSEQ multiplex PCR. In all, the sample yields tens of thousands of clones. As regards this clone: Its cognate antigen is unknown.

With 4 bases removed from V and 4 bases from J, the gap between germline ends came to 8 bases. The CDR3 is made up of 12 amino acids. Germline V gene lookup returns CDR1 MNHEY and CDR2 SVGAGI. Donors showed nominal health when sampled, although they likely had unrecorded immune exposures. The sequencing input was PBMCs. The chain is built from TRBV6-5 and TRBJ2-7; TRBD2 might be the D (5 bases). This clonotype originated in a man aged 18-30 years in good health and CMV-seropositive. The CDR3 loop is CASSSTSYEQYF. The CDR3 nucleotides are TGTGCCAGCAGTTCTACTAGTTACGAGCAGTACTTC.